Reported below is one T cell receptor beta chain. The investigators introduced synthetic TCR analog templates into each PCR as spikes. The data were produced by immunoSEQ multiplex PCR, yet TCRdb's version contains in-frame clones alone and is incomplete. The data hold tens of thousands of clones, with roughly 89% observed a single time. Germline loops: CDR1 SGHTA, CDR2 FQGNSA. The CDR3 runs to 15 residues. Losses at the gene ends were 1 base for V and 10 bases for J; bases not matched to a gene: 7. The source of the sample is a study of PD-L1 blockade in urothelial cancer. Study-wide context: Blood analysis took place 3 weeks (second dose) and 6 weeks after treatment start.

Stated time point: pretreatment peripheral blood. Urothelial carcinoma affected the patients, and it was locally advanced or metastatic. The receptor was derived from a man in his 60s with urothelial cancer. This sample comprised PBMCs, obtained around atezolizumab (anti-PD-L1) treatment. This chain uses TRBV7-2 with TRBJ1-4, with 9 nucleotides matching TRBD1. CDR3 sequence (DNA): TGTGCCAGCAGCTTAGTCCCGGGACAGGGCGGAAAACTGTTTTTT. As protein: CASSLVPGQGGKLFF.